The present T cell receptor beta chain was sequenced within a study of CD8 T cells in Susac syndrome. Reverse transcription of about 0.5 to 1 ug RNA was carried out with random hexamers. MiXCR, applied by TCRdb to the immunoSEQ multiplex PCR reads, yields one record per CDR3 protein. The profile shows 120,000 or so distinct CDR3 sequences, less than 95% of them singletons. Germline loops: CDR1 SGHTA, CDR2 FQGNSA. The germline V and J ends were trimmed by 5 bases and 6 bases, with 11 bases remaining between them. This CDR3 has 13 residues. Healthy donors acted as controls, with matching for age and sex. TEMRA cells were FACS-enriched, with CD8+ and CD4+ T cells isolated negatively.

Input material: CD4+ T cells from PBMCs. The chain employs TRBV7-2 and TRBJ1-5; D is perhaps TRBD1 (5 bases). The clonotype comes from a human donor in good health. The CDR3 region has the DNA TGTGCCAGCAGCCGCGATGACAGTCAGCCCCAGCATTTT. It specifies CASSRDDSQPQHF. Complete variable domain (other parts from reference TRBV7-2 and TRBJ1-5): GAGVSQSPSNKVTEKGKDVELRCDPISGHTALYWYRQSLGQGLEFLIYFQGNSAPDKSGLPSDRFSAERTGGSVSTLTIQRTQQEDSAVYLCASSRDDSQPQHFGDGTRLSIL.